This TCR beta chain was sequenced during a study of blood T cell repertoires in COVID-19. In the authors' methods: Amplifying reference gene primers gave estimates of nucleated cell counts. TCRdb keeps only in-frame clones here, not all; method: immunoSEQ multiplex PCR. V and J calls and clone size follow that table, whereas D and trimming were derived from the DNA. Among around 140,000 clones listed, about 87% were seen once. This clonotype was sampled from a human donor with COVID-19, enrolled during active disease. The donor label of this sample is uncertain. Material: peripheral blood.

This CDR3 is CASSDRGPYEKLFF. The CDR3 bases are TGTGCCAGCAGCGACAGGGGCCCGTATGAAAAACTGTTTTTT. The chain combines TRBV7-9 with TRBJ1-4, with 8 positions matching TRBD1. This CDR3 region has 14 residues. The germline CDR1 and CDR2 sequences are SEHNR and FQNEAQ (reference sequence). Trimming removed 5 bases from V and 6 bases from J; junction bases left unmatched: 5.